The rows below give T cell receptor beta chains drawn from one sample of a study of beta chain features in type 1 diabetes. Using immunoSEQ multiplex PCR, the repertoire was profiled, and TCRdb retains in-frame clones only, with some absent. The sample comprises about 340,000 clones, 7% to 9% of which are singletons, and less than 0.5% rests with the top ten. Sample: central memory CD4+ T cells from blood. These receptors were taken from a woman under 30 in good health. The CDR3 runs from the conserved cysteine through the conserved F or W. A D gene is named only where the DNA matches it firmly. The size field is filled for only some rows; it gives once, few, many or a size class.

-	few	TRBJ2-7	13	TRBV5-4	CASSLTDRGEQYF	TGTGCCAGCAGCCTTACCGACCGGGGCGAGCAGTACTTC
TRBD2	many	TRBJ2-2	16	TRBV6-6	CASSYVGRAGTGELFF	TGTGCCAGCAGTTACGTCGGGAGGGCCGGGACCGGGGAGCTGTTTTTT
-	-	TRBJ1-1	15	TRBV6-1	CASRQDTSGNTEAFF	TGTGCCAGCAGGCAGGACACCTCAGGGAACACTGAAGCTTTCTTT
-	-	TRBJ2-3	12	TRBV29-1	CSVGSGTDTQYF	TGCAGCGTTGGCTCGGGCACAGATACGCAGTATTTT
TRBD1	-	TRBJ2-3	14	TRBV9	CASSGQGSRDTQYF	TGTGCCAGCAGCGGACAGGGGTCAAGAGATACGCAGTATTTT
TRBD2	-	TRBJ2-3	16	TRBV5-1	CASSFNSGSYADTQYF	TGCGCCAGCAGCTTTAATAGCGGGTCATACGCAGATACGCAGTATTTT
-	few	TRBJ2-1	15	TRBV9	CASSVGGTTYNEQFF	TGTGCCAGCAGCGTAGGAGGGACAACCTACAATGAGCAGTTCTTC
-	many	TRBJ2-2	13	TRBV7-7	CASSLGRTGELFF	TGTGCTAGCAGCTTAGGTCGCACCGGGGAGCTGTTTTTT
TRBD2	few	TRBJ2-3	18	TRBV5-1	CASSPGTITSGRTDTQYF	TGCGCCAGCAGCCCTGGGACTATAACTAGCGGGAGAACAGATACGCAGTATTTT
-	few	TRBJ1-2	14	TRBV6-1	CASSPGTVNYGYTF	TGTGCCAGCAGCCCGGGAACAGTTAACTATGGCTACACCTTC
-	-	TRBJ1-1	16	TRBV6-5	CASSYGSRGLNTEAFF	TGTGCCAGCAGTTACGGGAGCAGGGGCTTGAACACTGAAGCTTTCTTT
-	-	TRBJ2-2	14	TRBV5-4	CASSARENTGELFF	TGTGCCAGCAGCGCCCGGGAGAACACCGGGGAGCTGTTTTTT
-	few	TRBJ2-1	15	TRBV18	CASSLGQGNLNEQFF	TGTGCCAGCTCACTGGGGCAGGGTAACCTCAATGAGCAGTTCTTC
TRBD2	many	TRBJ2-1	16	TRBV7-9	CASSLARLAGVAEQFF	TGTGCCAGCAGCTTAGCCAGACTAGCGGGAGTTGCTGAGCAGTTCTTC
TRBD1	many	TRBJ2-1	13	TRBV28	CASSSPGQGAQFF	TGTGCCAGCAGTTCCCCGGGACAGGGGGCCCAGTTCTTC
TRBD2	few	TRBJ2-1	15	TRBV6-4	CASSTTSGRANEQFF	TGTGCCAGCAGTACCACTAGCGGGAGGGCGAATGAGCAGTTCTTC
TRBD2	few	TRBJ2-1	13	TRBV7-2	CASSLARLAGEFF	TGTGCCAGCAGCTTAGCGCGGCTAGCGGGGGAGTTCTTC
TRBD1	few	TRBJ2-3	15	TRBV5-4	CASSFEGQTTDTQYF	TGTGCCAGCAGCTTTGAGGGACAGACCACAGATACGCAGTATTTT
-	many	TRBJ1-1	14	TRBV7-9	CASSLAVGKSEAFF	TGTGCCAGCAGCTTAGCGGTAGGGAAATCTGAAGCTTTCTTT
-	-	TRBJ1-3	18	TRBV5-4	CASSSSFGQRDSGNTIYF	TGTGCCAGCAGCTCATCGTTCGGACAGCGAGACTCTGGAAACACCATATATTTT
TRBD2	few	TRBJ2-1	16	TRBV29-1	CSVELAGPSSYNEQFF	TGCAGCGTTGAACTAGCGGGGCCTAGCTCCTACAATGAGCAGTTCTTC
-	-	TRBJ2-7	12	TRBV6-5	CASSYFGGEQYF	TGTGCCAGCAGTTACTTTGGGGGCGAGCAGTACTTC
-	-	TRBJ2-5	13	TRBV7-7	CASSQRHEGTQYF	TGTGCTAGCAGTCAGCGGCATGAGGGAACCCAGTACTTC
TRBD2	-	TRBJ2-1	16	TRBV7-2	CASRSTGTSGYNEQFF	TGTGCCAGCAGATCAACCGGGACTAGCGGCTACAATGAGCAGTTCTTC
TRBD1	few	TRBJ1-5	16	TRBV7-2	CASSLVGTGVNQPQHF	TGTGCCAGCAGCCTCGTTGGGACAGGGGTAAATCAGCCCCAGCATTTT
-	few	TRBJ1-5	18	TRBV28	CASSSPRDGIYSNQPQHF	TGTGCCAGCAGTTCCCCCCGGGACGGAATATATAGCAATCAGCCCCAGCATTTT
-	many	TRBJ1-1	14	TRBV7-2	CASSLVGGNTEAFF	TGTGCCAGCAGCTTAGTAGGGGGGAACACTGAAGCTTTCTTT
TRBD1	-	TRBJ2-7	14	TRBV18	CASSTGGSSYEQYF	TGTGCCAGCTCGACAGGGGGGAGCTCCTACGAGCAGTACTTC
TRBD1	few	TRBJ2-1	15	TRBV18	CASSPGQGTYNEQFF	TGTGCCAGCTCACCGGGACAGGGAACCTACAATGAGCAGTTCTTC
TRBD2	-	TRBJ2-2	15	TRBV4-2	CASSPDGTTTGELFF	TGTGCCAGCAGCCCCGACGGGACTACCACCGGGGAGCTGTTTTTT
-	-	TRBJ2-1	11	TRBV2	CASSQTGPRFF	TGTGCCAGCAGTCAGACAGGCCCAAGGTTCTTC
-	few	TRBJ2-1	15	TRBV25-1	CASQSGTFLYNEQFF	TGTGCCAGCCAGTCGGGGACATTCCTTTACAATGAGCAGTTCTTC
-	-	TRBJ1-1	15	TRBV27	CASSLFAGVGTEAFF	TGTGCCAGCAGTTTATTCGCAGGGGTTGGCACTGAAGCTTTCTTT
TRBD1	-	TRBJ2-3	16	TRBV28	CASSSSGGAGKSTQYF	TGTGCCAGCAGTTCCTCAGGGGGCGCGGGCAAAAGTACGCAGTATTTT
-	-	TRBJ1-2	15	TRBV4-2	CASSQGAYRDYGYTF	TGTGCCAGCAGCCAAGGTGCTTACAGGGACTATGGCTACACCTTC
-	-	TRBJ1-4	13	TRBV7-2	CASSLGGNEKLFF	TGTGCCAGCAGCTTAGGGGGTAATGAAAAACTGTTTTTT
-	-	TRBJ1-2	13	TRBV27	CASSLKESYGYTF	TGTGCCAGCAGTTTAAAAGAGAGCTATGGCTACACCTTC
TRBD1	-	TRBJ1-5	14	TRBV18	CASSRLQGNQPQHF	TGTGCCAGCTCACGCCTACAGGGGAATCAGCCCCAGCATTTT
-	few	TRBJ2-7	12	TRBV2	CASRTFSYEQYF	TGTGCCAGCAGGACTTTTTCCTACGAGCAGTACTTC
-	few	TRBJ1-2	14	TRBV4-2	CASSQDGEELGYTF	TGTGCCAGCAGCCAAGATGGGGAGGAGCTTGGCTACACCTTC
TRBD1	-	TRBJ2-3	13	TRBV7-2	CASSRTGPDTQYF	TGTGCCAGCAGCCGGACAGGACCAGATACGCAGTATTTT
-	few	TRBJ2-3	14	TRBV27	CASRLGLAQDTQYF	TGTGCCAGCAGACTAGGGCTAGCGCAGGATACGCAGTATTTT
-	-	TRBJ1-5	16	TRBV7-2	CASSLLGLQGNQPQHF	TGTGCCAGCAGCTTATTGGGGCTCCAGGGGAATCAGCCCCAGCATTTT
TRBD2	few	TRBJ2-7	15	TRBV7-2	CASSLEIAGGYEQYF	TGTGCCAGCAGCTTAGAAATTGCGGGAGGGTACGAGCAGTACTTC
-	few	TRBJ1-2	15	TRBV6-5	CASSYSPGTNYGYTF	TGTGCCAGCAGTTACTCTCCAGGGACGAACTATGGCTACACCTTC
-	-	TRBJ2-7	15	TRBV7-6	CASSLGPTTTYEQYF	TGTGCCAGCAGCTTAGGTCCGACTACCACCTACGAGCAGTACTTC
-	-	TRBJ1-1	13	TRBV28	CASRLGRNTEAFF	TGTGCCAGCAGGTTGGGACGGAACACTGAAGCTTTCTTT
TRBD2	few	TRBJ2-2	16	TRBV4-3	CASSQWTSGSTGELFF	TGCGCCAGCAGCCAATGGACTAGCGGGAGCACCGGGGAGCTGTTTTTT
TRBD2	-	TRBJ2-1	17	TRBV7-2	CASSTRLAGGSYNEQFF	TGTGCCAGCAGCACCCGACTAGCGGGAGGCTCCTACAATGAGCAGTTCTTC
-	-	TRBJ2-1	16	TRBV10-3	CAIAAGPATGNNEQFF	TGTGCCATCGCTGCGGGACCCGCTACCGGAAACAATGAGCAGTTCTTC
-	few	TRBJ2-2	15	TRBV18	CASSPGGLNTGELFF	TGTGCCAGCTCACCCGGCGGCCTGAACACCGGGGAGCTGTTTTTT
TRBD2	few	TRBJ2-7	15	TRBV29-1	CSVRGGLLGSYEQYF	TGCAGCGTCCGGGGGGGGCTACTGGGCAGCTACGAGCAGTACTTC
TRBD2	-	TRBJ2-1	15	TRBV7-9	CASSSGRSSYNEQFF	TGTGCCAGCAGCTCCGGGAGGAGCTCCTACAATGAGCAGTTCTTC
-	-	TRBJ2-3	13	TRBV12-5	CASGWSATDTQYF	TGTGCTAGTGGTTGGTCGGCCACAGATACGCAGTATTTT
-	-	TRBJ2-2	16	TRBV7-2	CASSLVTWVNTGELFF	TGTGCCAGCAGCTTAGTCACCTGGGTAAACACCGGGGAGCTGTTTTTT